This T cell receptor beta chain stems from a study of long-term antiretroviral therapy in people with HIV. Findings of the study overall: Participants lacked recorded data on ART adherence, viral resistance or therapy changes. In samples taken after ART, diversity increased but remained below transplant donor control levels.

Donors each had at least one pre-ART PBMC sample and at least two post-ART ones. The CDR3 totals 15 residues. V gave up 3 bases and J gave up 3 bases, with 15 bases separating them. Germline V gene sequence: CDR1 LNHDA, CDR2 SQIVND (reference sequence). An immunoSEQ assay, version v3.0, was performed at survey level. Produced via immunoSEQ multiplex PCR; TCRdb's table is partial and in-frame only. This table has about 15,000 clones, 88% appearing once. Comments on this clone: Its antigen is currently unknown.

The source of this sequence is a man in his forties or fifties with HIV. This chain connects TRBV19 to TRBJ2-7, with D maybe TRBD1 (7 bases). The sample in question was unsorted PBMCs, obtained 6.9 years after starting antiretroviral therapy. CDR3 region: CASSMGAGQNYEQYF. Written as DNA, the CDR3 is TGTGCCAGTAGTATGGGCGCGGGACAGAACTACGAGCAGTACTTC.